This T cell receptor beta chain was sequenced in a study of tumor-infiltrating lymphocytes in oesophageal squamous cell carcinoma. TCRdb recomputed calls from the PCR reads with MiXCR, one row per CDR3 protein. Altogether about 10,000 distinct CDR3 sequences are present, 45% to 65% being singletons, with the ten largest covering roughly 38%. The CDR3 length is 12 residues. Trimming shortened V by 4 bases and J by 1 base, and 3 bases separated the two germline ends. This sequence originates from a female donor with esophageal squamous cell carcinoma. The V and J genes are TRBV12-3 or TRBV12-4 and TRBJ2-3; D uncertain. Input material: esophageal tumor tissue. CDR3 in DNA: TGTGCCAGCAGTTCCGGCACAGATACGCAGTATTTT. Residues: CASSSGTDTQYF.